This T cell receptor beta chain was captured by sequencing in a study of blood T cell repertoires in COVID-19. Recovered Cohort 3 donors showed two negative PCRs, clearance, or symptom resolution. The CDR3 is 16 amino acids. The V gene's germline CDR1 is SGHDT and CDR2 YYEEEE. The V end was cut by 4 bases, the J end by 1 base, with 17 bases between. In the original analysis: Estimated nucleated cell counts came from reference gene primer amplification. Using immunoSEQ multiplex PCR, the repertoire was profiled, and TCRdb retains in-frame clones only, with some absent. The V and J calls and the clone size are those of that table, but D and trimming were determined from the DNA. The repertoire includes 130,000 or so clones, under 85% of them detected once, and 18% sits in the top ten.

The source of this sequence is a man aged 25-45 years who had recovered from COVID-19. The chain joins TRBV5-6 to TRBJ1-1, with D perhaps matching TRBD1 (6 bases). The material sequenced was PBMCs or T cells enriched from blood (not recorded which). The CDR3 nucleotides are TGTGCCAGCAGCAGGGACACGGGACGACCGAACACTGAAGCTTTCTTT. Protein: CASSRDTGRPNTEAFF.